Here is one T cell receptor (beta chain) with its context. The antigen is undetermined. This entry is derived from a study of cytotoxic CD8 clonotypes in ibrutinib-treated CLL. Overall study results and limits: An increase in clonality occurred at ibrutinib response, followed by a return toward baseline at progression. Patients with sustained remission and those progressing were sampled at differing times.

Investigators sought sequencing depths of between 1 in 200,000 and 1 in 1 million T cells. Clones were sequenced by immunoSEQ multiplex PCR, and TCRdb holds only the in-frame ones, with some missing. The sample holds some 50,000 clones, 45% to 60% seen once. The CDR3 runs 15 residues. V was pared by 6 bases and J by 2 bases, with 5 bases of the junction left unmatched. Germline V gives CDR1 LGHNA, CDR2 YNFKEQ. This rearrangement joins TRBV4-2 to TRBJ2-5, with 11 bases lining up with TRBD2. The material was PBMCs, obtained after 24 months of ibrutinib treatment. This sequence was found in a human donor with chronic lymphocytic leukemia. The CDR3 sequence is CASSSGLAVQETQYF. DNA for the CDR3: TGTGCCAGCAGTTCGGGACTAGCGGTGCAAGAGACCCAGTACTTC.